Included here is one T cell receptor beta chain sequence, with context. Antigen specificity is unknown. This sample was included in a study of shared clonotypes between healthy human individuals. Trimming cost V 3 bases and J 5 bases; bases outside gene matches: 6. The CDR3 covers 15 residues. Germline values: CDR1 SGDLS, CDR2 YYNGEE. Study-level findings and limits: Clonotypes which were not shared had lower generation probabilities than clonotypes that all four donors shared. Researchers sampled only blood; tissue repertoires likely differ.

The authors distributed each subset's genomic DNA evenly over several immunoSEQ plates. Generated by immunoSEQ multiplex PCR, the TCRdb table keeps only in-frame clones and is missing some. The data contain approximately 1.5 million clones, 95% to 99% of them singletons. The V call is TRBV9, the J call TRBJ2-1; 9 bases line up with TRBD2. Sequenced material: naive CD4+ T cells sorted from blood. This sample's subset: CD45RA+ positively selected. The receptor's source is a man aged 25-45 years in good health. The CDR3 reads CASSAPGLADNEQFF. CDR3 sequence (DNA): TGTGCCAGCAGCGCGCCGGGACTAGCAGACAATGAGCAGTTCTTC.